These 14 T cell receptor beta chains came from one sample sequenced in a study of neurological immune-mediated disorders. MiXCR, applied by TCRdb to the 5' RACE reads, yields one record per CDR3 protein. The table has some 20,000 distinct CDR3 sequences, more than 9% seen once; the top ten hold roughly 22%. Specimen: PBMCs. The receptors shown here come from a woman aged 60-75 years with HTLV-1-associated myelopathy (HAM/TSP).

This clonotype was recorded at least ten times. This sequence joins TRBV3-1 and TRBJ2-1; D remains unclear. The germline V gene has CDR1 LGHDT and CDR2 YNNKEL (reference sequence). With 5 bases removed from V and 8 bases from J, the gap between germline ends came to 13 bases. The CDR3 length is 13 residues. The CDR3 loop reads CASSNLAVHEQFF. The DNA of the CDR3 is TGTGCCAGCAGCAACCTTGCCGTCCATGAGCAGTTCTTC.

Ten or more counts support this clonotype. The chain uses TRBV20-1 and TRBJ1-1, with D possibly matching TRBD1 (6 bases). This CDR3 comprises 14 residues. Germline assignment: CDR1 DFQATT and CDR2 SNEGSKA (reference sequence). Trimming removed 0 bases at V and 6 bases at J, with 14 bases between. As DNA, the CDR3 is TGCAGTGCTAGAGACCCAGGGGAAGGACCTGAAGCTTTCTTT. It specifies CSARDPGEGPEAFF.

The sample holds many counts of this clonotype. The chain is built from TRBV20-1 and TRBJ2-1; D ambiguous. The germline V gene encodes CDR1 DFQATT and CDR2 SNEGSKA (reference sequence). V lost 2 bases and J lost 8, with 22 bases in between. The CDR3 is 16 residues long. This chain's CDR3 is CSARRSGSLGFYEQFF. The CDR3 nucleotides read TGCAGTGCTAGAAGATCCGGGTCCCTGGGGTTTTATGAGCAGTTCTTC.

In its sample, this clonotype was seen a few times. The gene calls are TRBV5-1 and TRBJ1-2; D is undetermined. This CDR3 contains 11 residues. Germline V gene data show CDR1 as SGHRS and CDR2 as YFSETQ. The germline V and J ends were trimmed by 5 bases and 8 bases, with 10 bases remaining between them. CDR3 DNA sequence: TGCGCCAGCAGGGGGAATTTCGGCTACACCTTC. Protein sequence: CASRGNFGYTF.

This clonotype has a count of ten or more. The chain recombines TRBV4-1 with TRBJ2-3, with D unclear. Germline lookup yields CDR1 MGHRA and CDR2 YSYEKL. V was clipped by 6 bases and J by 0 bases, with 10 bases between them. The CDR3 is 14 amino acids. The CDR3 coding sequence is TGCGCCAGCAGGACCCAGACAAGCACAGATACGCAGTATTTT. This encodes CASRTQTSTDTQYF.

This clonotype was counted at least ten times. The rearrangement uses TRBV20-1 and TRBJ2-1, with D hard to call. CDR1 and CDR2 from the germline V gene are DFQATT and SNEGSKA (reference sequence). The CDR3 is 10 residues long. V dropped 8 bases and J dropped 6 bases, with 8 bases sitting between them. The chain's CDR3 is CSIRSNEQFF. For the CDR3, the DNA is TGCAGTATACGTAGCAATGAGCAGTTCTTC.

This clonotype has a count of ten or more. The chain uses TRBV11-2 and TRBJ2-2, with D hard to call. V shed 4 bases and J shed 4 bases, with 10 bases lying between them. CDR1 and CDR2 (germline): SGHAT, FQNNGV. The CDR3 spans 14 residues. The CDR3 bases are TGTGCCAGCAGCTCCGGCATGGGCACCGGGGAGCTGTTTTTT. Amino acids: CASSSGMGTGELFF.

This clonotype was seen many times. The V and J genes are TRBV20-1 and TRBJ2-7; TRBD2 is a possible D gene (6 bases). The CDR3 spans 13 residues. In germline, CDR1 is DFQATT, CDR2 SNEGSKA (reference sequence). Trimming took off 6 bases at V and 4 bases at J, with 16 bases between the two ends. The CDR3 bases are TGCAGTGCGGATACTGGGGGGACTTACGAGCAGTACTTC. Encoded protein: CSADTGGTYEQYF.

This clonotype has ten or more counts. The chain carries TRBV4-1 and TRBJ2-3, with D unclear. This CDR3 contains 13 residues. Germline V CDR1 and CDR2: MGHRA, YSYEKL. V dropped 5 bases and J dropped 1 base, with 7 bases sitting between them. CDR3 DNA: TGCGCCAGCAGCTCTAGACGCACAGATACGCAGTATTTT. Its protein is CASSSRRTDTQYF.

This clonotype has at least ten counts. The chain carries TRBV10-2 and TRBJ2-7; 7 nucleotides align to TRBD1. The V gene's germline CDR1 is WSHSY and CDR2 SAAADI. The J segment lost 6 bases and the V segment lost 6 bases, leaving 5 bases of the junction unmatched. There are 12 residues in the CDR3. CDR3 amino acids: CASRVGQSEQYF. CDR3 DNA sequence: TGCGCCAGCAGGGTGGGACAGTCCGAGCAGTACTTC.

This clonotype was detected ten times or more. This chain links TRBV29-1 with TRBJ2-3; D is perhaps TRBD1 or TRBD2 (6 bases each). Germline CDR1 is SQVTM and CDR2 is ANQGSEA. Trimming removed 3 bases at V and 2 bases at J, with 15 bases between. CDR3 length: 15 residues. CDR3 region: CSVDVVGGLTDTQYF. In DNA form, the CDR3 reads TGCAGCGTTGACGTGGTCGGGGGCCTCACAGATACGCAGTATTTT.

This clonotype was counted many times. The CDR3: CASRGGGVDYGYTF. The CDR3 DNA reads TGTGCCAGCAGAGGGGGGGGGGTCGACTATGGCTACACCTTC. The V and J genes are TRBV12-3 or TRBV12-4 and TRBJ1-2, with D tentatively TRBD1 (6 bases). This CDR3 contains 14 residues. V lost 6 bases and J 3 bases, leaving 14 bases between the germline ends.

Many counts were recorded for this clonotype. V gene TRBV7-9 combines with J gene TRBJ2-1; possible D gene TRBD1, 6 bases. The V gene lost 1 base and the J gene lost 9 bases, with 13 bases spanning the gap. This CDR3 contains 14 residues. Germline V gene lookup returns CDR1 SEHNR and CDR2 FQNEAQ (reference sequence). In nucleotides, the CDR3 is TGTGCCAGCAGCTTAGTCGCAGGGGTGAGTGAGCAGTTCTTC. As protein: CASSLVAGVSEQFF.

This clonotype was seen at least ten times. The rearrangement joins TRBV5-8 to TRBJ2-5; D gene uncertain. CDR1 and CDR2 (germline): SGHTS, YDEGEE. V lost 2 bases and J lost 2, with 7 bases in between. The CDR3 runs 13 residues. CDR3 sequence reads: CASSFWQQETQYF. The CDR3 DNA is TGTGCCAGCAGCTTCTGGCAGCAAGAGACCCAGTACTTC.